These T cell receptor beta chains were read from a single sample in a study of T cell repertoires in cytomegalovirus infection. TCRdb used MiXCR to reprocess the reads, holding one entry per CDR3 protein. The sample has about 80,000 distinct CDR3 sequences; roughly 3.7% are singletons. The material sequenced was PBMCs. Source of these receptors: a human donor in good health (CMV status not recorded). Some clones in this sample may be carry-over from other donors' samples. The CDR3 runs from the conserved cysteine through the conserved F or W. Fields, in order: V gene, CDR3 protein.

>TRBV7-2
CASSLQGLYQETQYF
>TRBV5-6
CASSWLEADEQYF
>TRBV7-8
CASSLAGSTGNEQFF
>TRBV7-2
CASTSTAIGREQYF
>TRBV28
CASTAVGYTIYF
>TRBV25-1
CASSDPATGGYEQYF
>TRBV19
CASSNPGLAGLGDEQFF
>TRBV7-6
CASSLARSSGNTIYF
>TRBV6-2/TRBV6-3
CASSSPNTQGAFF
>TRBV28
CASRPIRTAGSEQYF
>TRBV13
CASSLLARETQYF
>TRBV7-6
CASSFDSRTDTQYF
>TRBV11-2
CASSLYRETGNTIYF
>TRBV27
CASSVTGSFGNTIYF
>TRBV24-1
CATSDSWSGTGEMNEQFF
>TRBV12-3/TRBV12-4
CASSFTGAVNYGYTF
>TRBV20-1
CSASENRQGNSPLHF
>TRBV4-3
CASSQDGGNTGQPQHF
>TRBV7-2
CASSSQGAGEQYF
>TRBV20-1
CSASSPDTGFF
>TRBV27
CASSRDSHPYEQYF
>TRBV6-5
CASYRQGTDTQYF
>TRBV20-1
CSRTLWDSNEQFF
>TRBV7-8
CASSPVAGGSRETQYF
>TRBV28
CASSRRDSGNQPQHF
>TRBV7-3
CASSRLGVEQFF
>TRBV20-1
CSANLRSEEKLFF
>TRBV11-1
CASSSYPRVLVDEQFF
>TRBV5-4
CASSLDSKILNSPLHF
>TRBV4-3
CASSHGTLNTQYF
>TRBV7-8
CASSLDHARQETQYF
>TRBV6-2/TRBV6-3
CASSYSITEQAAF
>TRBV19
CASSTSRGPSYGYTF
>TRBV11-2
CASSVGLVNEQFF
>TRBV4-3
CASSQDSTISGELFF
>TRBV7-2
CASSLVLGEGGGIYTDTQYF
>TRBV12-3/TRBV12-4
CASSWDFPYNSPLHF
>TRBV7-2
CASSPGLSTDTQYF
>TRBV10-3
CAIRGTAEETQYF
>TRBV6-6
CASSLDGPSYGYTF
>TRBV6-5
CASRAGGAWTEAFF
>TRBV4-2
CASSPIERDSGNIQYF
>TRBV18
CASSRDPNTEAFF
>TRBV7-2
CASSSRGQVKQYF
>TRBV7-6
CASSLDKGSRFNQPQHF
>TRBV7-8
CASSFRTSYEQYF
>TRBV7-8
CASSSPDRVNEKLFF
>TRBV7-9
CASSGNRGLDYGYTF
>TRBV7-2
CASSLVRGALDTEAFF
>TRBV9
CASSPLGGGNEQFF
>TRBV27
CASSLYTGTGSYNEQFF
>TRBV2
CASSEDWGAAFF
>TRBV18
CASSPQGVDYGYTF
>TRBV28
CASTGVRYYGYTF
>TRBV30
CAWSTVSGNTIYF
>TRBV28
CASSLPSSGANVLTF
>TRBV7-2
CASSLRTGGETQYF